A single sample gave rise to the 4 T cell receptor beta chains below, sequenced in a study of graft-versus-host responses after intestinal transplantation. These TCRs are of unknown antigen specificity. Profiled with immunoSEQ multiplex PCR; TCRdb holds only in-frame clones, not every one. This table has 40,000 to 60,000 clones, approximately 88% appearing once. Material: unstimulated CD4+ T cells sorted from spleen or lymph node cells, obtained before transplant. The receptors come from a human donor who was the organ donor for an intestinal transplant.

V and J are TRBV7-9 and TRBJ1-2; 11 positions match TRBD1. The trim removed 5 bases at V and 3 bases at J, leaving 11 bases unmatched. The CDR3 extends over 17 amino acids. Germline V CDR1 and CDR2: SEHNR, FQNEAQ (reference sequence). The DNA of the CDR3 is TGTGCCAGCAGCCACCCTCAGGGACAGGGGGTCCACTATGGCTACACCTTC. This sequence encodes CASSHPQGQGVHYGYTF.

A few counts support this clone. The V call is TRBV6-5, the J call TRBJ1-6, with D uncertain. This CDR3 region has 14 residues. From germline, CDR1 is MNHEY and CDR2 SVGAGI. The V and J ends lost 0 bases and 7 bases respectively, with 7 bases between them. The CDR3 loop is CASSYSSDNSPLHF. Here the CDR3 DNA reads TGTGCCAGCAGTTACTCGAGTGACAATTCACCCCTCCACTTT.

This chain connects TRBV30 to TRBJ1-2; D uncertain. Trimming left V 3 bases short and J 2 bases short, with 7 bases between. There are 12 residues in the CDR3. The germline V gene has CDR1 GTSNPN and CDR2 SVGIG (reference sequence). This chain's CDR3 is CAWRAVNYGYTF. CDR3 nucleotides: TGTGCCTGGAGAGCGGTAAACTATGGCTACACCTTC.

The chain couples TRBV7-9 to TRBJ2-7, with 7 bases aligning to TRBD2. V dropped 8 bases and J dropped 3; count of bases not matched to a gene: 13. Per the germline V gene, CDR1 is SEHNR and CDR2 is FQNEAQ (reference sequence). CDR3 size: 15 residues. This CDR3 reads CASVQAAGKIYEQYF. The DNA of the CDR3 is TGTGCCAGCGTCCAAGCAGCGGGAAAAATCTACGAGCAGTACTTC.